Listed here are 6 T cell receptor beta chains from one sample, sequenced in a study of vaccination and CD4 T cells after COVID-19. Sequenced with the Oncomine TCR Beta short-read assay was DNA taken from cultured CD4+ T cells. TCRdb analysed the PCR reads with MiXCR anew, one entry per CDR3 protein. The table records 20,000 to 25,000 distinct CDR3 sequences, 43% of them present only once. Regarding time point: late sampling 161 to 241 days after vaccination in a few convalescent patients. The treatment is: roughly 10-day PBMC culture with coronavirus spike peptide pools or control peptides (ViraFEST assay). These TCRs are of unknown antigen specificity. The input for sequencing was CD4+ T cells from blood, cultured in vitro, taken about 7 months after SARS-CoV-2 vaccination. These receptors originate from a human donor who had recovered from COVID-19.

Here the CDR3 DNA reads TGTGCCACCAGGACCCGGGACTATTTCGATGAGCAGTTCTTC. Encoded protein: CATRTRDYFDEQFF. V gene TRBV15 combines with J gene TRBJ2-1; 7 bases fit TRBD2. Looked up from germline, CDR1 is LNHNV and CDR2 is YYDKDF (reference sequence). The V gene end was trimmed by 6 bases and the J gene end by 8 bases; junction bases not matched to a gene: 10. This CDR3 comprises 14 residues.

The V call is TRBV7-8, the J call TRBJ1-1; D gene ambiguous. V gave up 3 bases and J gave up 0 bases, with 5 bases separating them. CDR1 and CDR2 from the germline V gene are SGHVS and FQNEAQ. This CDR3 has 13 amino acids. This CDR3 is CASSFRMNTEAFF. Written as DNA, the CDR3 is TGTGCCAGCAGCTTTAGGATGAACACTGAAGCTTTCTTT.

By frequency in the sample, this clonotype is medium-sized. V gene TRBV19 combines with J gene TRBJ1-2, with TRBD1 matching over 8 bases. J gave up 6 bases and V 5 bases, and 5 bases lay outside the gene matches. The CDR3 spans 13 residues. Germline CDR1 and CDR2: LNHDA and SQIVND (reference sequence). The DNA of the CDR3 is TGTGCCAGTAGTTCAGACAGGGGAGATGGCTACACCTTC. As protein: CASSSDRGDGYTF.

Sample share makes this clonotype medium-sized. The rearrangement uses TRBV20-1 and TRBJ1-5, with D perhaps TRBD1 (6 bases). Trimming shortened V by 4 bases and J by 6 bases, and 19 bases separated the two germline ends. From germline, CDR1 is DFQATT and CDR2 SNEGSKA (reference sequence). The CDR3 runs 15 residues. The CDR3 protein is CSATREQGSSQPQHF. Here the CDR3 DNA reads TGCAGTGCTACCCGGGAGCAGGGGAGTAGTCAGCCCCAGCATTTT.

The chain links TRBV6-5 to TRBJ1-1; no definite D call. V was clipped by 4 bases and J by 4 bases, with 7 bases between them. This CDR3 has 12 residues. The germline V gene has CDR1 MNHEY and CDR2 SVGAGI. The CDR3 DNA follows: TGTGCCAGCAGTTTAGGTACCACTGAAGCTTTCTTT. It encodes CASSLGTTEAFF.

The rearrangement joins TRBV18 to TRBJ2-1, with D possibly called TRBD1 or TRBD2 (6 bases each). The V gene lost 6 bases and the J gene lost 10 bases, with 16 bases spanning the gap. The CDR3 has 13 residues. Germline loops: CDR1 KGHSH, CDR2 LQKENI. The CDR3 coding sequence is TGTGCCAGCTCTACTACGGCCGGGGGCGAGCAGTTCTTC. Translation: CASSTTAGGEQFF.